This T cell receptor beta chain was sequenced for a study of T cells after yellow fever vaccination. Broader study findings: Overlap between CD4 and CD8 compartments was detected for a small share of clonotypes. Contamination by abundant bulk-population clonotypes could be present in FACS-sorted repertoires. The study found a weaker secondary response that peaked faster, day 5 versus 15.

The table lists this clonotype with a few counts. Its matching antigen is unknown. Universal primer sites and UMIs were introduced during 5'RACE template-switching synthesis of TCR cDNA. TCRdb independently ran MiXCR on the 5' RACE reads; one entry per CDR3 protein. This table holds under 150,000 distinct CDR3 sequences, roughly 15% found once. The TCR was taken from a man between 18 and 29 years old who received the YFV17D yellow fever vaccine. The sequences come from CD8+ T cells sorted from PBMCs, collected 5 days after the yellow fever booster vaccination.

The CDR3 loop is CATSRSTGYEQYF. The CDR3 DNA reads TGTGCCACCAGCAGATCAACAGGCTACGAGCAGTACTTC. The V and J genes are TRBV15 and TRBJ2-7, with D possibly TRBD1 on 5 matching bases. The germline CDR1 and CDR2 sequences are LNHNV and YYDKDF (reference sequence). V lost 2 bases and J lost 3, with 8 bases in between. The CDR3 is 13 residues long.